Described below is a single T cell receptor (beta chain) sequence and its context. Antigen: not known. The germline V gene has CDR1 MNHEY and CDR2 SVGAGI. CDR3 length: 15 amino acids. Trimming left V 2 bases short and J 5 bases short, with 13 bases between. Time point here: baseline, week 1 (first vaccination visit). As to treatment: pre-vaccination baseline after standard-of-care therapy. This entry is derived from a study of a mutant IDH1 vaccine in newly diagnosed glioma. Study-level background: Earlier therapy was either radiotherapy, temozolomide, or both, and most got both.

Study-wide points: Overall, 85% to 95% of patients had vaccine-induced immune responses.

Assay used: immunoSEQ multiplex PCR; TCRdb lists only in-frame clones, some missing. Altogether some 90,000 clones are present, about four fifths being singletons, with the ten largest covering around 5.2%. Here the sequenced sample was PBMCs, taken from a glioma patient treated with radiotherapy, temozolomide or both. This sequence was found in a man between 35 and 55 years old with glioma. Some clones in this sample may be carry-over from other donors' samples. The genes are TRBV6-5 and TRBJ1-5, with D possibly TRBD1 on 6 matching bases. The CDR3, as DNA: TGTGCCAGCAGTTACGGCAGGGGCGCCCATCAGCCCCAGCATTTT. Amino acids: CASSYGRGAHQPQHF.